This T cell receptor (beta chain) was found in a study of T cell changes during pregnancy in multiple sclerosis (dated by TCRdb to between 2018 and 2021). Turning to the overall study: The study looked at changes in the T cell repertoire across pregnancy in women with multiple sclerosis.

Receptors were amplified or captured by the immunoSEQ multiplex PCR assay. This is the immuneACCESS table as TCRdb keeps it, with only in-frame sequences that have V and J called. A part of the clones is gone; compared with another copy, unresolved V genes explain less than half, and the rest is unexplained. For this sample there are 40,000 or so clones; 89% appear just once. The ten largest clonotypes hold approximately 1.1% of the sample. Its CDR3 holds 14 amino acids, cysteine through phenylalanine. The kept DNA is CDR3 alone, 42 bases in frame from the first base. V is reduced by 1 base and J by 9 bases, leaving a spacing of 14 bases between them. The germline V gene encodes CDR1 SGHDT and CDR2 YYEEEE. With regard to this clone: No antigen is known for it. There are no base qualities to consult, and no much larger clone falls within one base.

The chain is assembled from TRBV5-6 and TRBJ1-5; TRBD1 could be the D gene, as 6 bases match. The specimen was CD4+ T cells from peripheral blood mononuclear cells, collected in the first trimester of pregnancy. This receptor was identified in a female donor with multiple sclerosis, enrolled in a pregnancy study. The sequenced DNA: TGTGCCAGCAGCTTGTTTGAGGGGGGGAGGCCCCAGCATTTT. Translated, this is CASSLFEGGRPQHF. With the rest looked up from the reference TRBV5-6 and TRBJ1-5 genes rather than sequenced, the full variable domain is DAGVTQSPTHLIKTRGQQVTLRCSPKSGHDTVSWYQQALGQGPQFIFQYYEEEERQRGNFPDRFSGHQFPNYSSELNVNALLLGDSALYLCASSLFEGGRPQHFGDGTRLSIL.